The rows below give T cell receptor beta chains drawn from one sample of a study of Ad26.COV2.S vaccination and SARS-CoV-2 variants. Sequencing used immunoSEQ multiplex PCR; TCRdb keeps in-frame clones, though not all of them. The table has about 380,000 clones, 83% seen once; the top ten hold roughly 7.4%. The sequencing used peripheral blood, collected in a trial of Ad26.COV2.S vaccine versus placebo. The receptors were sampled from a person between 18 and 59 years old who received the Ad26.COV2.S COVID-19 vaccine or a placebo. CDR3s include the opening cysteine and the closing phenylalanine or tryptophan. A D gene is named only where the DNA matches it firmly. The size of a clone is reported for some rows only, either as once, few or many, or as a class for expanded clones.

d_gene,j_gene,abundance,v_gene,CDR3nt,CDR3aa
TRBD2,TRBJ2-1,.,TRBV5-1,TGCGCCAGCAGCTTGGTAACCCTAGCGGCGAATGAGCAGTTCTTC,CASSLVTLAANEQFF
.,TRBJ2-2,.,TRBV25-1,TGTGCCAGCAGTGATTGGGTAGCCGGGGAGCTGTTTTTT,CASSDWVAGELFF
.,TRBJ1-1,once,TRBV6-5,TGTGCCAGCTCCAGGGACCCCACTGAAGCTTTCTTT,CASSRDPTEAFF
.,TRBJ2-3,.,TRBV24-1,TGTGCCACCGAATACGTCGGAAGTAAGACGCAGTATTTT,CATEYVGSKTQYF
TRBD1,TRBJ2-7,.,TRBV18,TGTGCCAGCTCACTCATACAGGGGTCTTTCTACGAGCAGTACTTC,CASSLIQGSFYEQYF
.,TRBJ1-2,.,TRBV2,TGTGCCAGCATCCCGGGAGGGTATAGGGGCGGTCGAGGCTACACCTTC,CASIPGGYRGGRGYTF
.,TRBJ1-2,few,TRBV4-2,TGTGCCAGCAGCCGGGGAGGGAAGGATGGCTACACCTTC,CASSRGGKDGYTF
TRBD1,TRBJ1-2,few,TRBV15,TGTGCCACCAGCAGAGATCAGGGCAGGGGGTATTATGGCTACACCTTC,CATSRDQGRGYYGYTF
.,TRBJ2-6,once,TRBV4-1,TGCGCCAGCAGCCACTTTCCCCCTGGGGCCAACGTCCTGACTTTC,CASSHFPPGANVLTF
TRBD1,TRBJ2-1,.,TRBV2,TGTGCCAGCAGTTTACCCCTCGGGACAGGGGGGAACAATGAGCAGTTCTTC,CASSLPLGTGGNNEQFF
.,TRBJ2-2,.,TRBV3-1/TRBV3-2,TGTGCCAGCAGCCAACGTACGTACACCGGGGAGCTGTTTTTT,CASSQRTYTGELFF
.,TRBJ1-5,.,TRBV6-5,TGTGCCAGCAGCTACATCGGGACGGATAGCAATCAGCCCCAGCATTTT,CASSYIGTDSNQPQHF
.,TRBJ1-1,.,TRBV29-1,TGCAGCGTCGTGAACACTGAAGCTTTCTTT,CSVVNTEAFF